One T cell receptor beta chain is described in this entry. Template switching by 5'RACE produced TCR cDNA, adding a universal primer site and UMIs. TCRdb passed the 5' RACE reads through MiXCR, listing each CDR3 protein once. The sample records 250,000 to 350,000 distinct CDR3 sequences, around 7% being singletons. Deletions cut 2 bases from V and 0 bases from J, with 5 bases between. CDR1 SGHTA and CDR2 FQGNSA come from the germline V gene. There are 14 residues in the CDR3. The data originate from a study of T cells after yellow fever vaccination. The source is a man aged 18-30 years who received the YFV17D yellow fever vaccine. The chain couples TRBV7-2 to TRBJ1-3; D gene uncertain. The sample was PBMCs, taken roughly 45 days after the first yellow fever vaccination. DNA for the CDR3: TGTGCCAGCAGCTTACCGATCTCTGGAAACACCATATATTTT. It specifies CASSLPISGNTIYF.